This TCR beta chain was captured by sequencing in a study of blood T cell repertoires in COVID-19. Study summary: Acute-phase and convalescent COVID-19 samples originated in the United States, Italy and Spain. T cells, B-cell-depleted T cells, or PBMCs supplied cDNA or gDNA.

The assay was immunoSEQ multiplex PCR, and TCRdb's table has in-frame clones only and misses some. The data contain tens of thousands of clones, roughly 80% of them singletons. This CDR3 comprises 16 residues. The germline V gene has CDR1 DFQATT and CDR2 SNEGSKA (reference sequence). Deletions cut 3 bases from V and 0 bases from J, with 15 bases between. This receptor was taken from a man in his 60s in a cohort sampled during active COVID-19. V usage is TRBV20-1 and J usage is TRBJ2-1; D perhaps matches TRBD2 (5 bases). The sample comprised peripheral blood. CDR3 nucleotides: TGCAGTGCTAGTGTGGGAGTTTTGAGCTCCTACAATGAGCAGTTCTTC. Its translation: CSASVGVLSSYNEQFF.